The 22 T cell receptor beta chains listed next were all sequenced from one sample in a study of CD8+ T cells in alopecia areata. Sequencing used cDNA as its template, made by extracting RNA and reverse transcribing it. Using immunoSEQ multiplex PCR, the repertoire was profiled, and TCRdb retains in-frame clones only, with some absent. The sample includes more than 95,000 clones, 55% seen only once; the top ten take about 9%. The sample comprised CD4+ T cells sorted from blood. These receptors all come from a human donor in good health.

The rearrangement links TRBV2 to TRBJ2-6; tentative D call: TRBD1 (5 bases). The CDR3 extends over 18 amino acids. Germline loops: CDR1 SNHLY, CDR2 FYNNEI. Trimming cost V 8 bases and J 0 bases, with 20 bases left between them. The CDR3 here is CASQPGQGFNSGANVLTF. CDR3 bases: TGTGCCAGCCAGCCCGGGCAGGGTTTTAACTCTGGGGCCAACGTCCTGACTTTC.

Concerning this clone itself: The junction does not match germline at one end; this may be a read error. The rearrangement joins TRBV29-1 to TRBJ2-7, with D possibly being TRBD2 (5 bases). The CDR3 covers 13 residues. Germline V CDR1 and CDR2: SQVTM, ANQGSEA. The CDR3: CSVEEGYSYEQYF. CDR3 in DNA: TGCAGCGTCGAAGAGGGATACTCCTACGAGCAGTACTTC.

This clone has just a few counts. The CDR3 spells CASSSGLAGGRNEQFF. DNA of the CDR3: TGTGCCAGCAGTTCGGGACTAGCGGGGGGCCGAAATGAGCAGTTCTTC. V usage is TRBV6-5 and J usage is TRBJ2-1; 15 nucleotides align to TRBD2. The CDR3 loop spans 16 amino acids. Germline CDR1 and CDR2: MNHEY and SVGAGI. V lost 4 bases and J lost 7; bases outside the gene matches: 5.

The chain carries TRBV10-2 and TRBJ1-5; D possibly corresponds to TRBD1 (5 bases). The V gene lost 4 bases and the J gene lost 8 bases, with 15 bases spanning the gap. From germline, CDR1 is WSHSY and CDR2 SAAADI. The CDR3 has 14 amino acids. CDR3 sequence (DNA): TGCGCCAGCAGTGGGTCGACAGTCCTCGAGCCCCAGCATTTT. Its protein is CASSGSTVLEPQHF.

The V and J genes are TRBV15 and TRBJ2-1, with D possibly called TRBD1 or TRBD2 (5 bases each). V was pared by 0 bases and J by 6 bases, with 12 bases between. Germline V lookup: CDR1 LNHNV, CDR2 YYDKDF (reference sequence). CDR3 length: 15 amino acids. This CDR3 is CATSRDGASSNEQFF. In DNA, the CDR3 is TGTGCCACCAGCAGAGATGGGGCTAGCTCCAATGAGCAGTTCTTC.

The V call is TRBV30, the J call TRBJ1-1; D remains unclear. From germline, CDR1 is GTSNPN and CDR2 SVGIG (reference sequence). Between the trimmed V and J ends, which lost 2 bases and 1 base, there was a span of 11 bases. This CDR3 comprises 14 residues. CDR3 DNA: TGTGCCTGGAGTCCGCCGAGGTGGAACACTGAAGCTTTCTTT. Amino acid sequence: CAWSPPRWNTEAFF.

This chain joins TRBV7-8 and TRBJ2-7; D might be TRBD1 (6 bases). V lost 5 bases and J lost 8, with 16 bases in between. Germline CDR1 is SGHVS and CDR2 is FQNEAQ. This CDR3 comprises 13 residues. This CDR3 is CASSPTRDTKQYF. CDR3 bases: TGTGCCAGCAGCCCGACCAGGGACACCAAGCAGTACTTC.

This clone was seen just once. Other DNA sequences within the sample encode an identical CDR3. V usage is TRBV27 and J usage is TRBJ1-6, with D unclear. Germline V gene lookup returns CDR1 MNHEY and CDR2 SMNVEV (reference sequence). The CDR3 loop spans 12 amino acids. V lost 3 bases and J lost 6, with 3 bases in between. The CDR3 sequence: CASSFGNSPLHF. DNA of the CDR3: TGTGCCAGCAGTTTCGGTAATTCACCCCTCCACTTT.

V gene TRBV4-1 combines with J gene TRBJ1-1; TRBD1 agrees at 8 bases. In germline, CDR1 is MGHRA, CDR2 YSYEKL. This CDR3 comprises 15 residues. Unmatched junction bases numbered 8, after V lost 3 bases and J lost 5 bases. The CDR3 sequence is CASSHRGQVHTEAFF. CDR3 bases: TGCGCCAGCAGCCATCGGGGACAGGTGCATACTGAAGCTTTCTTT.

In this sample, this clone turned up a few times. V gene TRBV30 combines with J gene TRBJ2-3, with D possibly matching TRBD2 (6 bases). Germline CDR1 is GTSNPN and CDR2 is SVGIG (reference sequence). The CDR3 is 13 amino acids. V lost 2 bases and J lost 4, with 10 bases in between. The CDR3 reads CAWSFGGADTQYF. The CDR3 DNA follows: TGTGCCTGGAGTTTCGGAGGGGCAGATACGCAGTATTTT.

The rearrangement joins TRBV28 to TRBJ1-2, with D possibly being TRBD1 (6 bases). CDR3 size: 15 residues. The V gene's germline CDR1 is MDHEN and CDR2 SYDVKM. V gave up 6 bases and J gave up 0 bases, with 14 bases separating them. The DNA for the CDR3 is TGTGCCAGCAGCGACCCGGGACACCCTAACTATGGCTACACCTTC. Encoded protein: CASSDPGHPNYGYTF.

This chain links TRBV2 with TRBJ1-1; D perhaps matches TRBD1 (6 bases). V dropped 5 bases and J dropped 3 bases, with 10 bases sitting between them. Germline V gene sequence: CDR1 SNHLY, CDR2 FYNNEI. This CDR3 has 13 amino acids. Here the CDR3 DNA reads TGTGCCAGCAGTACCACAGGGCACACTGAAGCTTTCTTT. It yields the protein CASSTTGHTEAFF.

This sequence joins TRBV5-1 and TRBJ2-2; D is undetermined. The CDR3 spans 14 residues. Germline V gene data show CDR1 as SGHRS and CDR2 as YFSETQ. V was clipped by 1 base and J by 4 bases, with 8 bases between them. This chain's CDR3 is CASSLTGSTGELFF. CDR3 sequence (DNA): TGCGCCAGCAGCTTGACGGGCAGCACCGGGGAGCTGTTTTTT.

The chain has TRBV30 and TRBJ2-3, with a tentative D call TRBD1 (6 bases). This CDR3 is 14 amino acids long. V lost 4 bases, J lost 5 bases, and 16 bases lay in between. Germline CDR1 is GTSNPN and CDR2 is SVGIG (reference sequence). As DNA, the CDR3 is TGTGCCTGGATTAACAGGGCGAGGGTAGATACGCAGTATTTT. Protein: CAWINRARVDTQYF.

This chain uses TRBV30 with TRBJ2-7, with D perhaps matching TRBD2 (6 bases). In germline, CDR1 is GTSNPN, CDR2 SVGIG (reference sequence). Trimming stripped 5 bases from V and 2 bases from J, with 13 bases between. The CDR3 contains 13 residues. The CDR3 is CAWATGVAYEQYF. The CDR3 DNA follows: TGTGCCTGGGCCACGGGGGTAGCCTACGAGCAGTACTTC.

This rearrangement joins TRBV29-1 to TRBJ1-5; D is perhaps TRBD1 (5 bases). The ends were cut back, 4 bases at V and 0 bases at J, with 10 bases in the middle. The CDR3 has 14 amino acids. Germline V CDR1 and CDR2: SQVTM, ANQGSEA. DNA for the CDR3: TGCAGCGTTGCAGGGCCGGGTAGCAATCAGCCCCAGCATTTT. Translated, it gives CSVAGPGSNQPQHF.

A single count supports this clone. The chain has TRBV2 and TRBJ1-2; D gene unclear. The CDR3 length is 14 residues. V was pared by 2 bases and J by 1 base, with 8 bases between. Germline lookup yields CDR1 SNHLY and CDR2 FYNNEI. The CDR3 protein is CASSEITVNYGYTF. In DNA, the CDR3 is TGTGCCAGCAGTGAAATAACAGTTAACTATGGCTACACCTTC.

The J gene is TRBJ2-5, the V gene TRBV7-6; TRBD1 matches at 8 bases. The junction had 7 bases not matched to a gene; V was cut back by 2 bases and J by 5 bases. The germline gives CDR1 SGHVS, CDR2 FNYEAQ. There are 15 residues in the CDR3. CDR3 protein: CASSLYQGARETQYF. CDR3 coding DNA: TGTGCCAGCAGCTTATACCAGGGGGCTCGGGAGACCCAGTACTTC.

The V gene is TRBV7-2, the J gene TRBJ1-1, with unresolved D. The CDR3 contains 14 residues. Germline V gene data show CDR1 as SGHTA and CDR2 as FQGNSA. V was trimmed by 5 bases and J by 1 base, leaving 11 bases between them. The DNA for the CDR3 is TGTGCCAGCAGCCCCCGGTGGGGGAACACTGAAGCTTTCTTT. It translates to CASSPRWGNTEAFF.

This clone has a handful of counts. The chain combines TRBV11-2 with TRBJ2-7, with 10 nucleotides matching TRBD1. Germline V gene sequence: CDR1 SGHAT, CDR2 FQNNGV. Trimming took 4 bases from V and 6 from J; bases not matched to a gene: 9. The CDR3 length is 15 residues. The CDR3 here is CASSSLGQGVIEQYF. The CDR3 DNA follows: TGTGCCAGCAGCTCCCTTGGACAGGGGGTTATCGAGCAGTACTTC.

V is TRBV29-1 and J is TRBJ2-7; tentatively, D is TRBD1 (6 bases). This CDR3 comprises 12 residues. CDR1 is SQVTM, CDR2 ANQGSEA, per germline. The DNA of the CDR3 is TGCAGTGCGACCCGGGACACCTACGAGCAGTACTTC. This gives the protein CSATRDTYEQYF.

A remark on this clone: Other DNA sequences of this sample code for an identical CDR3. The rearrangement uses TRBV6-6 and TRBJ1-5; D gene unclear. The CDR3 loop spans 10 amino acids. Looked up from germline, CDR1 is MNHNY and CDR2 is SVGAGI (reference sequence). V lost 4 bases and J lost 7, with 2 bases in between. CDR3 sequence reads: CASSSQPQHF. Here the CDR3 DNA reads TGTGCCAGCAGTTCCCAGCCCCAGCATTTT.